This TCR beta chain was recorded in a study of response to subunit inactivated influenza vaccine. For this clonotype: Its antigen is still unknown.

Study-wide results and limits: That few new T cells are recruited by each seasonal influenza vaccination was the authors' suggestion.

CDR1 SQVTM and CDR2 ANQGSEA come from the germline V gene. CDR3 size: 14 residues. Between the trimmed V and J ends, which lost 7 bases and 2 bases, there was a span of 17 bases. MiXCR was run by TCRdb on the RT-PCR reads, yielding one entry per CDR3 protein. The table includes 700,000 to 800,000 distinct CDR3 sequences, less than 20% detected once. The gene calls are TRBV29-1 and TRBJ1-1, with TRBD1 as a possible D gene (5 bases). This TCR was sampled from a man between 50 and 59 years old who received an inactivated influenza vaccine. The input for sequencing was PBMCs from blood, taken roughly 5 days after vaccination. The chain's CDR3 is CSDLDREENTEAFF. The CDR3 coding sequence is TGCAGCGACCTCGACAGAGAGGAAAACACTGAAGCTTTCTTT.